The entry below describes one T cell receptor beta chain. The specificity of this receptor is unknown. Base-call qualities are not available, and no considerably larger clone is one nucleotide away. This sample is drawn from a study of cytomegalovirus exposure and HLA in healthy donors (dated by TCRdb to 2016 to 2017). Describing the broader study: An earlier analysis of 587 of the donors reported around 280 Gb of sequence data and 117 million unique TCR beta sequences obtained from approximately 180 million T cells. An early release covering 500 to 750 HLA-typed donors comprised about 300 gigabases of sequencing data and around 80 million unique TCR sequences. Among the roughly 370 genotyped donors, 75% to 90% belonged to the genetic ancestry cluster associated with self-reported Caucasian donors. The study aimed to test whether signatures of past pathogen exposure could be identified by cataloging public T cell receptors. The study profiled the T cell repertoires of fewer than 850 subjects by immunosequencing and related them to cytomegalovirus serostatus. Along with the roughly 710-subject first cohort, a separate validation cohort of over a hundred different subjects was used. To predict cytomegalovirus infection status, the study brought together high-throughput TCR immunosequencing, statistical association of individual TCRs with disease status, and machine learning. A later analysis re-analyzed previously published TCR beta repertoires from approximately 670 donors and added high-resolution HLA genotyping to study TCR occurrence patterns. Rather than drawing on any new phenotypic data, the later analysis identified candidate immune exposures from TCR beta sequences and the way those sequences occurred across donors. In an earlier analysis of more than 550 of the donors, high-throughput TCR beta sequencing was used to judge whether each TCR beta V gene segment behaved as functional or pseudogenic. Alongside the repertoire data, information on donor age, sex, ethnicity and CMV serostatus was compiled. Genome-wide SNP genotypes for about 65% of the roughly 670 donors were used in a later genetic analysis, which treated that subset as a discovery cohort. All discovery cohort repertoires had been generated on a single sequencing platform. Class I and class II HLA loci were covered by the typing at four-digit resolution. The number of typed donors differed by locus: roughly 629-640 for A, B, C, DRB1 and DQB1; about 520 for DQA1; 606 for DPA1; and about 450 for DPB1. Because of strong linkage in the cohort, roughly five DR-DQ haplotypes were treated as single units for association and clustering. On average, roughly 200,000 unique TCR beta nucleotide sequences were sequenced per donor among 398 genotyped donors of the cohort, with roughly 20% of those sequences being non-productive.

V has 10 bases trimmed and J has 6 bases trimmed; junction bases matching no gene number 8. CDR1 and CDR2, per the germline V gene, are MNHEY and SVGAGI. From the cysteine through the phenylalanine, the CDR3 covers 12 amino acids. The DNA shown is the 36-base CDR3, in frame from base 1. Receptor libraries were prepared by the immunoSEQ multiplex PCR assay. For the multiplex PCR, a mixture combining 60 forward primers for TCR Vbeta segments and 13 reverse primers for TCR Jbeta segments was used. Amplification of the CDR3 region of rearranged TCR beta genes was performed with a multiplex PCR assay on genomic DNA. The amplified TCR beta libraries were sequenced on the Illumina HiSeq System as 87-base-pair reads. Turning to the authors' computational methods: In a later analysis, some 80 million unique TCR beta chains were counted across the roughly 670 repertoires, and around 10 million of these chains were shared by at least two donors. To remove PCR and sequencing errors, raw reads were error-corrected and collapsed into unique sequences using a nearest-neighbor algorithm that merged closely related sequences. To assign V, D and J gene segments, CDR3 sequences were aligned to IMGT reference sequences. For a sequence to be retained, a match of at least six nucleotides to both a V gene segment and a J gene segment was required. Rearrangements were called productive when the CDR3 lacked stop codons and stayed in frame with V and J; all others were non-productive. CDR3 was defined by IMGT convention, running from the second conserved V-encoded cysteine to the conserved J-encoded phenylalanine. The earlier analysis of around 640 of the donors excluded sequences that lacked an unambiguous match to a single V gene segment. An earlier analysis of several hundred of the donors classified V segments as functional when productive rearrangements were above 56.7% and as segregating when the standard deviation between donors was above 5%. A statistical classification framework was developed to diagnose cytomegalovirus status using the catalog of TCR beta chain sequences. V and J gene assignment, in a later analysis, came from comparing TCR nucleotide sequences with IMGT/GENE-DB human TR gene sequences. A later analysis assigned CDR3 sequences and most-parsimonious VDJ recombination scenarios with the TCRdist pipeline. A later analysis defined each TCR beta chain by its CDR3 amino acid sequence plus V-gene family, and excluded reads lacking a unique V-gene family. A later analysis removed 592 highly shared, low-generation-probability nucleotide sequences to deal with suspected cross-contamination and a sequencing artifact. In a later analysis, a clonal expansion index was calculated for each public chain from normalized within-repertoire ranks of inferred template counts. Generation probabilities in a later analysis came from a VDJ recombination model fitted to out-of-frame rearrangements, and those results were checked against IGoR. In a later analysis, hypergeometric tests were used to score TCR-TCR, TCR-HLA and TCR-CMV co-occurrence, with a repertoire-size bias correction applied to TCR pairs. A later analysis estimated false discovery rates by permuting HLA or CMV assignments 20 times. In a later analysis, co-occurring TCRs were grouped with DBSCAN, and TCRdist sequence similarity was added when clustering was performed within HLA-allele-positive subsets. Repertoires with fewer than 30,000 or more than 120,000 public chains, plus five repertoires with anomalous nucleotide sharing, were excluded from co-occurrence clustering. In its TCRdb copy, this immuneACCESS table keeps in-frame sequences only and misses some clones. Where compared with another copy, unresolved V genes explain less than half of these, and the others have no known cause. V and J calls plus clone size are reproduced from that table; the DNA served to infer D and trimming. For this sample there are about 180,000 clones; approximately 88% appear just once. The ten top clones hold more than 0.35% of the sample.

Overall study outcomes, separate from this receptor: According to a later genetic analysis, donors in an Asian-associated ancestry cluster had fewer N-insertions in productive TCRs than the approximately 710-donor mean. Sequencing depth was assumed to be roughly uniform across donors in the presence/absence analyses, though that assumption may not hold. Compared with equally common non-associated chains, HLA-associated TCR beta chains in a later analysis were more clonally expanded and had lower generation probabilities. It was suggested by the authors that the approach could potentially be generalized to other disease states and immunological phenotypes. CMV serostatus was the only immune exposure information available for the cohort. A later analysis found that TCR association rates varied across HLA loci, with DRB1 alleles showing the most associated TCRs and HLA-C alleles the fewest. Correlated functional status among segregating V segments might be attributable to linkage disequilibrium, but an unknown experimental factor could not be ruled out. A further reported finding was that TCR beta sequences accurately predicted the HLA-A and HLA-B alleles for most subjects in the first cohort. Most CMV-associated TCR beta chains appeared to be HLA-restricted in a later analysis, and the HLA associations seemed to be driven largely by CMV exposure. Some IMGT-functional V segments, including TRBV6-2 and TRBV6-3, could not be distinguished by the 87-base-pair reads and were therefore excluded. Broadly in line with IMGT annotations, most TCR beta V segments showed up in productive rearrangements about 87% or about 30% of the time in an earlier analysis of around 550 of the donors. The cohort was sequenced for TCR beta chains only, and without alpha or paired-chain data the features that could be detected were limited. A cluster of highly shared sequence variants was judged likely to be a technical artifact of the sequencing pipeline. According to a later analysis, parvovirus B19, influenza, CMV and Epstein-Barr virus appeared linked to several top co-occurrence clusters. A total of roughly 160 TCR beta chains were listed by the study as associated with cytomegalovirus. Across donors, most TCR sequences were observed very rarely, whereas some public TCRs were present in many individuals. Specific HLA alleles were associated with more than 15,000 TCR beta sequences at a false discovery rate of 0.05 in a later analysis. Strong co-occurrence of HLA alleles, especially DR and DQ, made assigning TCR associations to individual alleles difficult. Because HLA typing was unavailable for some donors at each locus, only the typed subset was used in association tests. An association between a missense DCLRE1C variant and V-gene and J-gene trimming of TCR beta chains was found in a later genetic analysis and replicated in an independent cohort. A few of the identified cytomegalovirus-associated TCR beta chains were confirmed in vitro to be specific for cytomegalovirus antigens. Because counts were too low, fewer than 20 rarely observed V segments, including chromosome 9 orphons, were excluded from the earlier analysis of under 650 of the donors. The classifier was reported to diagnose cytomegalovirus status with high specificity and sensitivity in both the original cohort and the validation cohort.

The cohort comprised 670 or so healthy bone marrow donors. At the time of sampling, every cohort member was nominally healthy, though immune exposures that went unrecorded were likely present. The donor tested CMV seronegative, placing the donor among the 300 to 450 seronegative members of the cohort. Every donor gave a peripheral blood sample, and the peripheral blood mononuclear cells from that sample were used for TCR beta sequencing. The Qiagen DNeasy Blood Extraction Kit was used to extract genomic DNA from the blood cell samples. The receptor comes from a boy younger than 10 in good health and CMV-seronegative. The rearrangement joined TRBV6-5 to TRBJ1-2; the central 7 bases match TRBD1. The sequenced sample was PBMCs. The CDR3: CATHTGVDGYTF. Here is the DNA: TGTGCCACCCACACAGGGGTGGATGGCTACACCTTC.